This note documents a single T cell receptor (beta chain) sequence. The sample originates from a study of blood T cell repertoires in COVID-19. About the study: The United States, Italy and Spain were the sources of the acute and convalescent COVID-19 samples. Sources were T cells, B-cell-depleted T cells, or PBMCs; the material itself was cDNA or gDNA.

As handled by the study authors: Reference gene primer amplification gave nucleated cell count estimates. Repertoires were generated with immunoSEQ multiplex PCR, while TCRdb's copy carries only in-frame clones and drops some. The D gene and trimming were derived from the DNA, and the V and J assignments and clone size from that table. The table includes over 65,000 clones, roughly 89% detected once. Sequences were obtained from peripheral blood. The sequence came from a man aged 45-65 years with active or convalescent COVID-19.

The CDR3 loop is CASSLVGTGGAGNTIYF. CDR3 DNA sequence: TGTGCCAGCAGCTTAGTGGGGACAGGGGGCGCTGGAAACACCATATATTTT. The chain is built from TRBV7-2 and TRBJ1-3, with TRBD1 matching over 12 bases. The CDR3 extends over 17 amino acids. V shed 1 base and J 2 bases; nucleotides not matched to a gene: 3. Germline lookup yields CDR1 SGHTA and CDR2 FQGNSA.